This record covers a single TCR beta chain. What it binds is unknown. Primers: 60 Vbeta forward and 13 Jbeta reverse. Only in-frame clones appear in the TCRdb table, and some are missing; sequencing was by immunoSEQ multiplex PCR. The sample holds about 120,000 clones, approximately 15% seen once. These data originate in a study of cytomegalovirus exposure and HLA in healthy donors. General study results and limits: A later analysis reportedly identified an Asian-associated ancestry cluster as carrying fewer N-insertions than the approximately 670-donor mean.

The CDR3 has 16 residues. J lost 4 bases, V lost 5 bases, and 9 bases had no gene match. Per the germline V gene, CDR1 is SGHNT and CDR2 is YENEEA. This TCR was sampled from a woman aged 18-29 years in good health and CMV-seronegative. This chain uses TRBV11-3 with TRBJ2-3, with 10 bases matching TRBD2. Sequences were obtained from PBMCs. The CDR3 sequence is CASSQRGGPAPDTQYF. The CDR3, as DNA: TGTGCCAGCAGCCAGCGGGGGGGCCCGGCTCCAGATACGCAGTATTTT.